Listed below are T cell receptor beta chains from one sample, sequenced in a study of OX40 agonist ivuxolimab in advanced cancers. Only in-frame clones appear in the TCRdb table, and some are missing; sequencing was by immunoSEQ multiplex PCR. The table has approximately 60,000 clones, around 85% seen once. Sequencing used CD4+ or CD8+ T cells sorted from blood, obtained in a trial of the OX40 agonist ivuxolimab. The source of these receptors is an adult with an advanced solid tumor such as melanoma, head and neck, liver or kidney cancer. The CDR3 runs from the conserved cysteine through the conserved F or W. Fields, in order: D gene, J gene, V gene, clone size, CDR3 length, CDR3 protein, CDR3 DNA. The D gene is left open where the match is weak. Where a row states a size, it is once, few, many or the class of an expanded clone; other rows omit it.

d_call: TRBD1; j_call: TRBJ1-2; v_call: TRBV30; clone_size: once; cdr3_length: 14; cdr3_aa: CAWSSDRGFYGYTF; cdr3_nt: TGTGCCTGGAGTTCGGACAGGGGGTTCTATGGCTACACCTTC
d_call: .; j_call: TRBJ1-6; v_call: TRBV10-3; clone_size: .; cdr3_length: 16; cdr3_aa: CAITFPSGGRGSPLHF; cdr3_nt: TGTGCCATCACATTCCCGTCTGGGGGACGAGGGTCACCCCTCCACTTT
d_call: .; j_call: TRBJ2-1; v_call: TRBV5-1; clone_size: .; cdr3_length: 15; cdr3_aa: CASEASGAVTNEQFF; cdr3_nt: TGCGCCAGCGAAGCCTCGGGGGCCGTAACCAATGAGCAGTTCTTC
d_call: TRBD1; j_call: TRBJ2-7; v_call: TRBV6-5; clone_size: .; cdr3_length: 14; cdr3_aa: CASRGGTGIHEQYF; cdr3_nt: TGTGCCAGCAGGGGGGGGACAGGGATACACGAGCAGTACTTC
d_call: .; j_call: TRBJ1-2; v_call: TRBV10-3; clone_size: .; cdr3_length: 12; cdr3_aa: CATQRGDYGYTF; cdr3_nt: TGTGCCACTCAAAGGGGGGACTATGGCTACACCTTC
d_call: .; j_call: TRBJ1-2; v_call: TRBV30; clone_size: few; cdr3_length: 14; cdr3_aa: CAWSVLGAGLGYTF; cdr3_nt: TGTGCCTGGAGTGTCCTAGGGGCGGGTCTCGGCTACACCTTC
d_call: .; j_call: TRBJ2-1; v_call: TRBV5-1; clone_size: .; cdr3_length: 15; cdr3_aa: CASSLQTGSYNEQFF; cdr3_nt: TGCGCCAGCAGCTTGCAGACAGGCTCCTACAATGAGCAGTTCTTC
d_call: TRBD1; j_call: TRBJ1-5; v_call: TRBV4-2; clone_size: .; cdr3_length: 14; cdr3_aa: CASSQEQGAQPQHF; cdr3_nt: TGTGCCAGCAGCCAAGAACAGGGGGCCCAGCCCCAGCATTTT
d_call: .; j_call: TRBJ2-1; v_call: TRBV29-1; clone_size: .; cdr3_length: 11; cdr3_aa: CSVGHGGEQFF; cdr3_nt: TGCAGCGTTGGACATGGTGGTGAGCAGTTCTTC
d_call: .; j_call: TRBJ1-6; v_call: TRBV6-1; clone_size: .; cdr3_length: 12; cdr3_aa: CASLSYNSPLHF; cdr3_nt: TGTGCCAGCTTGTCCTATAATTCACCCCTCCACTTT
d_call: TRBD2; j_call: TRBJ2-2; v_call: TRBV7-9; clone_size: .; cdr3_length: 17; cdr3_aa: CASSFPGSGGQTGELFF; cdr3_nt: TGTGCCAGCAGCTTCCCAGGGAGCGGGGGGCAAACCGGGGAGCTGTTTTTT
d_call: .; j_call: TRBJ2-7; v_call: TRBV7-9; clone_size: .; cdr3_length: 16; cdr3_aa: CASSLVGAGASYEQYF; cdr3_nt: TGTGCCAGCAGCTTAGTAGGGGCAGGAGCCTCCTACGAGCAGTACTTC
d_call: TRBD1; j_call: TRBJ2-7; v_call: TRBV27; clone_size: .; cdr3_length: 14; cdr3_aa: CASSFGDSTYEQYF; cdr3_nt: TGTGCCAGCAGTTTCGGGGACAGCACCTACGAGCAGTACTTC
d_call: TRBD1; j_call: TRBJ1-6; v_call: TRBV7-6; clone_size: .; cdr3_length: 13; cdr3_aa: CASSKTGNSPLHF; cdr3_nt: TGTGCCAGCAGCAAGACAGGGAATTCACCCCTCCACTTT
d_call: TRBD1; j_call: TRBJ1-4; v_call: TRBV5-6; clone_size: .; cdr3_length: 15; cdr3_aa: CASRDRGMANEKLFF; cdr3_nt: TGTGCCAGCCGGGACAGGGGAATGGCTAATGAAAAACTGTTTTTT
d_call: .; j_call: TRBJ1-1; v_call: TRBV10-3; clone_size: .; cdr3_length: 13; cdr3_aa: CAIRVARGTEAFF; cdr3_nt: TGTGCCATCAGGGTCGCGAGGGGCACTGAAGCTTTCTTT
d_call: TRBD1; j_call: TRBJ1-2; v_call: TRBV30; clone_size: .; cdr3_length: 16; cdr3_aa: CAWARHGGGQNYGYTF; cdr3_nt: TGTGCCTGGGCCCGACACGGAGGGGGACAGAACTATGGCTACACCTTC
d_call: .; j_call: TRBJ2-7; v_call: TRBV27; clone_size: .; cdr3_length: 20; cdr3_aa: CASSFIRGRKEGGVSYEQYF; cdr3_nt: TGTGCCAGCAGTTTTATAAGGGGACGGAAGGAAGGAGGGGTATCCTACGAGCAGTACTTC
d_call: .; j_call: TRBJ1-2; v_call: TRBV7-9; clone_size: .; cdr3_length: 15; cdr3_aa: CASSLELGVNYGYTF; cdr3_nt: TGTGCCAGCAGCTTAGAGTTAGGGGTAAACTATGGCTACACCTTC
d_call: .; j_call: TRBJ2-7; v_call: TRBV2; clone_size: .; cdr3_length: 15; cdr3_aa: CASSEIFRPPYEQYF; cdr3_nt: TGTGCCAGCAGTGAAATTTTTAGACCACCCTACGAGCAGTACTTC
d_call: TRBD1; j_call: TRBJ2-7; v_call: TRBV7-2; clone_size: .; cdr3_length: 13; cdr3_aa: CASSPGTGDEQYF; cdr3_nt: TGTGCCAGCAGTCCCGGGACAGGGGACGAGCAGTACTTC
d_call: .; j_call: TRBJ1-1; v_call: TRBV20-1; clone_size: few; cdr3_length: 11; cdr3_aa: CSAQQVTEAFF; cdr3_nt: TGCAGTGCTCAACAGGTAACTGAAGCTTTCTTT
d_call: .; j_call: TRBJ1-2; v_call: TRBV23-1; clone_size: .; cdr3_length: 18; cdr3_aa: CASSQCGQSIPPNYGYTF; cdr3_nt: TGCGCCAGCAGTCAATGTGGACAGTCTATTCCCCCTAACTATGGCTACACCTTC
d_call: .; j_call: TRBJ1-2; v_call: TRBV29-1; clone_size: .; cdr3_length: 11; cdr3_aa: CSAFFNYGYTF; cdr3_nt: TGCAGCGCCTTCTTTAACTATGGCTACACCTTC
d_call: .; j_call: TRBJ2-3; v_call: TRBV19; clone_size: .; cdr3_length: 13; cdr3_aa: CASSIANTDTQYF; cdr3_nt: TGTGCCAGTAGTATAGCGAACACAGATACGCAGTATTTT
d_call: .; j_call: TRBJ2-3; v_call: TRBV7-8; clone_size: .; cdr3_length: 18; cdr3_aa: CASSPPLRTRKLTDTQYF; cdr3_nt: TGTGCCAGCAGCCCCCCGTTACGAACCAGGAAACTGACGGATACGCAGTATTTT
d_call: .; j_call: TRBJ2-2; v_call: TRBV25-1; clone_size: .; cdr3_length: 13; cdr3_aa: CASRGRFTGELFF; cdr3_nt: TGTGCCAGCAGGGGCAGATTCACCGGGGAGCTGTTTTTT
d_call: .; j_call: TRBJ2-5; v_call: TRBV4-1; clone_size: .; cdr3_length: 14; cdr3_aa: CASSQGGNQETQYF; cdr3_nt: TGCGCCAGCAGCCAAGGTGGTAACCAAGAGACCCAGTACTTC
d_call: TRBD1; j_call: TRBJ2-7; v_call: TRBV5-4; clone_size: .; cdr3_length: 15; cdr3_aa: CASSPGQGPAYEQYF; cdr3_nt: TGTGCCAGCAGCCCGGGACAGGGGCCCGCCTACGAGCAGTACTTC
d_call: TRBD1; j_call: TRBJ1-5; v_call: TRBV2; clone_size: .; cdr3_length: 17; cdr3_aa: CASSERDRGRGNQPQHF; cdr3_nt: TGTGCCAGCAGTGAAAGGGACAGGGGGCGCGGCAATCAGCCCCAGCATTTT
d_call: .; j_call: TRBJ1-5; v_call: TRBV2; clone_size: .; cdr3_length: 13; cdr3_aa: CASSARVRQPQHF; cdr3_nt: TGTGCCAGCAGTGCCAGGGTTCGGCAGCCCCAGCATTTT
d_call: .; j_call: TRBJ1-2; v_call: TRBV7-8; clone_size: once; cdr3_length: 15; cdr3_aa: CASSLASARDYGYTF; cdr3_nt: TGTGCCAGCAGCTTAGCGTCAGCGAGAGACTATGGCTACACCTTC
d_call: .; j_call: TRBJ1-1; v_call: TRBV7-3; clone_size: .; cdr3_length: 13; cdr3_aa: CASSFSGATEAFF; cdr3_nt: TGTGCCAGCAGCTTTTCAGGGGCCACCGAAGCTTTCTTT
d_call: .; j_call: TRBJ2-5; v_call: TRBV19; clone_size: once; cdr3_length: 14; cdr3_aa: CASSIGGLGETQYF; cdr3_nt: TGTGCCAGTAGTATCGGAGGGCTGGGAGAGACCCAGTACTTC
d_call: TRBD1; j_call: TRBJ1-2; v_call: TRBV7-2; clone_size: .; cdr3_length: 17; cdr3_aa: CASSLGTGARVNYGYTF; cdr3_nt: TGTGCCAGCAGCTTAGGGACAGGGGCTAGAGTTAACTATGGCTACACCTTC
d_call: TRBD1; j_call: TRBJ2-5; v_call: TRBV9; clone_size: .; cdr3_length: 15; cdr3_aa: CASSHGQGRQETQYF; cdr3_nt: TGTGCCAGCAGCCACGGACAGGGACGCCAAGAGACCCAGTACTTC
d_call: .; j_call: TRBJ1-2; v_call: TRBV19; clone_size: .; cdr3_length: 10; cdr3_aa: CAEANYGYTF; cdr3_nt: TGTGCCGAGGCTAACTATGGCTACACCTTC
d_call: TRBD2; j_call: TRBJ2-5; v_call: TRBV2; clone_size: few; cdr3_length: 14; cdr3_aa: CASSASGGSETQYF; cdr3_nt: TGTGCCAGCAGCGCTAGCGGGGGGAGCGAGACCCAGTACTTC
d_call: TRBD2; j_call: TRBJ2-1; v_call: TRBV9; clone_size: .; cdr3_length: 15; cdr3_aa: CASSDASGSYNEQFF; cdr3_nt: TGTGCCAGCAGCGACGCTAGCGGTTCCTACAATGAGCAGTTCTTC
d_call: .; j_call: TRBJ1-4; v_call: TRBV29-1; clone_size: .; cdr3_length: 13; cdr3_aa: CSVDSGNNEKLFF; cdr3_nt: TGCAGCGTTGATTCAGGCAACAATGAAAAACTGTTTTTT
d_call: TRBD1; j_call: TRBJ1-2; v_call: TRBV27; clone_size: .; cdr3_length: 14; cdr3_aa: CASSLYGRGGGYTF; cdr3_nt: TGTGCCAGCAGTTTATACGGCAGGGGGGGAGGCTACACCTTC
d_call: .; j_call: TRBJ2-4; v_call: TRBV30; clone_size: .; cdr3_length: 14; cdr3_aa: CAWSVGAGKNIQYF; cdr3_nt: TGTGCCTGGAGTGTGGGTGCCGGCAAAAACATTCAGTACTTC
d_call: .; j_call: TRBJ1-4; v_call: TRBV5-8; clone_size: .; cdr3_length: 16; cdr3_aa: CASSLEQLSINEKLFF; cdr3_nt: TGTGCCAGCAGCTTGGAGCAGTTGTCGATTAATGAAAAACTGTTTTTT
d_call: .; j_call: TRBJ1-5; v_call: TRBV7-8; clone_size: .; cdr3_length: 13; cdr3_aa: CASSLDLNQPQHF; cdr3_nt: TGTGCCAGCAGCCTAGACTTAAATCAGCCCCAGCATTTT
d_call: .; j_call: TRBJ2-1; v_call: TRBV2; clone_size: .; cdr3_length: 13; cdr3_aa: CASTLLVTYEQFF; cdr3_nt: TGTGCCAGCACCTTACTAGTAACCTATGAGCAGTTCTTC
d_call: .; j_call: TRBJ2-6; v_call: TRBV7-9; clone_size: .; cdr3_length: 17; cdr3_aa: CASSSFAGDSGANVLTF; cdr3_nt: TGTGCCAGCAGCTCCTTTGCTGGGGACTCTGGGGCCAACGTCCTGACTTTC